This entry concerns a single T cell receptor (beta chain). No antigen is known for it. In the same sample, other DNA sequences code for this CDR3. The record originates from a study of cytomegalovirus exposure and HLA in healthy donors. Overall study: In an early release, HLA-typed donors contributed tens of millions of unique TCR sequences. General study points: Being indistinguishable, some V segments were excluded, TRBV6-2 and TRBV6-3 among them. The listing of approximately 160 TCR beta chains classed them as cytomegalovirus-associated. The authors later found TCR association rates varying by HLA locus, with DRB1 most and HLA-C fewest.

Vbeta (60) and Jbeta (13) primers were used in the PCR. Profiling relied on immunoSEQ multiplex PCR, and the TCRdb table lists in-frame clones only, not all of them. The profile shows some 130,000 clones, approximately 85% of them singletons. Germline CDR1 reads ENHRY; CDR2 reads SYGVKD. Deletions cut 5 bases from V and 5 bases from J, with 15 bases between. This CDR3 spans 14 amino acids. Sequences were obtained from PBMCs. The rearrangement uses TRBV10-3 and TRBJ1-2, with D maybe TRBD1 (6 bases). The sequence was collected from a woman aged 30 to 39 in good health and CMV-seropositive. The CDR3 bases are TGTGCCATCAGTCCCGGGGGGGGCCGATATGGCTACACCTTC. The encoded protein is CAISPGGGRYGYTF.